This TCR beta chain was identified during a study of technical replicates of blood from a handful of donors. The repertoire was sequenced with immunoSEQ multiplex PCR; TCRdb's copy has only in-frame clones and lacks some. The table includes 87,000 or so clones, about 91% detected once. This clone was detected only a few times. J was trimmed by 5 bases and V by 4 bases; bases with no gene match: 5. The CDR3 is made up of 15 amino acids. Germline loops: CDR1 MRHNA, CDR2 SNTAGT. The V gene is TRBV6-4, the J gene TRBJ2-5; 12 bases match TRBD2. The material sequenced was T cells isolated from PBMCs. The receptor's source is a human donor in good health. CDR3 nucleotides: TGTGCCAGCAGTGGCCTAGCGGGGGGGCAGGAGACCCAGTACTTC. It is translated as CASSGLAGGQETQYF.